This TCR beta chain derives from a study of molecular identifiers for immune sequencing clone quantification. Whole-study context: Four of five splits of RNA from 20,000 or 100,000 naive CD8 cells were sequenced in replicates.

TCRdb used MiXCR to reprocess the PCR reads, holding one entry per CDR3 protein. The sample holds fewer than 350,000 distinct CDR3 sequences, over 20% seen once. Many counts were recorded for this clonotype. The target antigen is unknown. The CDR3 loop spans 17 amino acids. V was shortened by 0 bases and J by 0 bases, with 12 bases between the two germline ends. Germline V CDR1 and CDR2: LGHNT, FRNRAP. Overall study results and limits: Whereas naive cells kept under 1% of molecules in clones above 20 RNA copies, such clones held over 98% in effectors.

Sorted naive CD8 T cells were those defined as CD8+CD4-CCR7+CD45RA+. The chain has TRBV12-5 and TRBJ2-4; tentatively, D is TRBD2 (6 bases). Sequencing was carried out using naive CD8+ T cells from blood, with Jurkat cell RNA spiked in. Subset reported: FACS-sorted CD8+CD4-CCR7+CD45RA+ naive T cells. This receptor was identified in a human donor in good health. Some libraries in this study had Jurkat cell RNA spiked in. The chain's CDR3 is CASGLVEGALAKNIQYF. DNA of the CDR3: TGTGCTAGTGGTTTGGTGGAGGGAGCTCTAGCCAAAAACATTCAGTACTTC.